This record looks at one T cell receptor (beta chain) sequence and its context. A few counts support this clonotype. This clone's antigen is unknown. Base qualities are not recorded, but no much larger clone differs from it by a single base. The receptor library was made with PCR. For sequencing, a NextSeq 500 was employed. Bulk TCR libraries were generated as previously described, with the TCR primers listed in Table S5 used. Purification of total RNA was performed with the Qiagen AllPrep DNA/RNA kit. Reads from multiple sequencing runs of the same library were pooled before analysis. Per the source publication's procedure: Reads were retained only if their TCR constant sequence matched exactly, and those retained reads were trimmed to 150 nt and grouped according to their 12-nt molecular barcodes. Within each barcode group, reads were sub-clustered at a 15% Levenshtein threshold, and quality-weighted consensus sequences were built per RNA molecule. Non-functional sequences were removed, as were lower-count sequences one edit away from another. Based on fitting two negative binomial distributions, any barcode sub-cluster with under 20% of the maximum read count was discarded. Through fastp at Q25 and MiXCR, TCRdb rebuilt clones from the public reads, retaining in-frame beta chains. One record per CDR3 amino acid sequence lists the most common genes and DNA. These V and J calls originate from TCRdb's pipeline instead of the authors' own analysis. For this sample the table gives around 470,000 distinct CDR3 sequences, of which under 30% were detected only once. Around 0.78% of the sample is in the top ten clones.

The sample originates from a study of molecular identifiers for immune sequencing clone quantification (dated by TCRdb to the late 2010s). Regarding the research as a whole: For a replicate experiment, RNA from around 20,000 or 99,000 naive CD8 T cells was divided into five aliquots, of which four were sequenced. This methods study benchmarked molecular-identifier clustering-based TCR repertoire sequencing (MIDCIRS) and TCR RNA copy counting, using CD8 T cells to do so. The paper's findings and limits, for the study overall: The naive libraries included spiked-in Jurkat TCR RNA (about ten copies' worth), and this RNA is not part of the donor repertoire. In CMV-specific effector cells, clones with more than 20 RNA copies accounted for over 99% of molecules, whereas in naive cells such clones accounted for under 1%. When barcode sub-clustering was not used, chimeric consensus sequences inflated TCR diversity, with chimeras reaching as high as 47%. A single cell's worth of spiked-in Jurkat TCR RNA was reported detectable even among under 1.3 million naive CD8 T cells. Modeling indicated roughly 3.3 TCR RNA copies recovered per cell, compared with about 10 by digital PCR, which implies a capture efficiency of 25% to 35%. Identical TCR molecules sharing a barcode could cause highly expanded clone sizes to be underestimated.

Reading from cysteine to phenylalanine, the CDR3 counts 15 amino acids. Only the CDR3 portion is preserved as DNA: 45 bases, with reading frame beginning at the first base. The V end loses 0 bases and the J end loses 4 bases, and a stretch of 12 bases separates them. From the germline V gene, CDR1 is MGHRA and CDR2 is YSYEKL. Libraries of naive CD8 T cells were generated from around 20,000 to 1,000,000 sorted cells, with 10%, 30% or 50% of the purified RNA used. Naive CD8 T cells, defined as CD8+CD4-CCR7+CD45RA+, were FACS-sorted into RLT Plus buffer on a BD FACSAria II. To test detection sensitivity, Jurkat RNA equivalent to more than eight TCR copies was spiked into samples of about 20,000-1,100,000 naive CD8 T cells. CD8 T cells were enriched with RosetteSep CD8+ T Cell Enrichment Cocktail and Ficoll-Paque, followed by ACK red cell lysis.

The sequence links TRBV4-1 to TRBJ1-2; the D gene assignment is ambiguous. Sequencing was carried out using naive CD8+ T cells from blood, with Jurkat cell RNA spiked in. Read against the paper, the sample's cell subset or site label means: FACS-sorted CD8+CD4-CCR7+CD45RA+ naive T cells. This receptor was obtained from a human donor in good health. Some libraries in this study had Jurkat cell RNA spiked in. The CDR3 protein is CASSQESALAYGYTF. The base sequence is TGCGCCAGCAGCCAAGAATCGGCGCTTGCCTATGGCTACACCTTC.